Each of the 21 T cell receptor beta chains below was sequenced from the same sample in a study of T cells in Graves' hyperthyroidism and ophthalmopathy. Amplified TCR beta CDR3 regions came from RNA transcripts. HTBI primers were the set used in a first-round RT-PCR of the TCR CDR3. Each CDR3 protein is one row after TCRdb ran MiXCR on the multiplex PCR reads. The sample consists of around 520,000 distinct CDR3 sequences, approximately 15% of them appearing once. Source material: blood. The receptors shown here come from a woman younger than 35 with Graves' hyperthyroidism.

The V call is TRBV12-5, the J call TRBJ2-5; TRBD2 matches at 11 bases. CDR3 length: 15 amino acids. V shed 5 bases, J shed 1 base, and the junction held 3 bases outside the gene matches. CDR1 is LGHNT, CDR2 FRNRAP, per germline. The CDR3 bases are TGTGCTAGTGGTGGGACTAGCGGACCCCAAGAGACCCAGTACTTC. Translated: CASGGTSGPQETQYF.

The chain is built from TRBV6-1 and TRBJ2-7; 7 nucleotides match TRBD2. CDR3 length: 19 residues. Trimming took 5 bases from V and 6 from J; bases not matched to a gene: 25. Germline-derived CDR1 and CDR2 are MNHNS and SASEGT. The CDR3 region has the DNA TGTGCCAGCAGTCTAAGCGGGGCGGCGAACACCGGGGGTAACGTCGAGCAGTACGTC. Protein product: CASSLSGAANTGGNVEQYV.

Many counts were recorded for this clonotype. The CDR3, as DNA: TGTGCCACCACCCCGGACAGGCGGGGGGCGGAGACCCAGTACTTC. Translated, it gives CATTPDRRGAETQYF. V and J are TRBV24-1 and TRBJ2-5; D perhaps matches TRBD2 (8 bases). Trimming took off 8 bases at V and 5 bases at J, with 20 bases between the two ends. The CDR3 length is 15 residues. From germline, CDR1 is KGHDR and CDR2 SFDVKD.

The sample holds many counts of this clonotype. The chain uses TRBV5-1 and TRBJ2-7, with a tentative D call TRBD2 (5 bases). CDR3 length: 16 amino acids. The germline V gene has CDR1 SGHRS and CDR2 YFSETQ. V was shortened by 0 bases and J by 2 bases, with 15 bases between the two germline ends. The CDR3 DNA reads TGCGCCAGCAGCTTGGCTAAACCGGGGATAACCTACGAGCAGTACTTC. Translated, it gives CASSLAKPGITYEQYF.

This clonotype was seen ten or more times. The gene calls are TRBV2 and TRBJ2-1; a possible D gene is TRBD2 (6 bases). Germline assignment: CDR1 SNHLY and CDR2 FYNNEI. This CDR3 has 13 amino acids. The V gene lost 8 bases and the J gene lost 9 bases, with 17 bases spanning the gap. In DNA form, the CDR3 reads TGTGCCAGCCGTTTTGGTGGCGGGGCTGAGCAGTTCTTC. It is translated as CASRFGGGAEQFF.

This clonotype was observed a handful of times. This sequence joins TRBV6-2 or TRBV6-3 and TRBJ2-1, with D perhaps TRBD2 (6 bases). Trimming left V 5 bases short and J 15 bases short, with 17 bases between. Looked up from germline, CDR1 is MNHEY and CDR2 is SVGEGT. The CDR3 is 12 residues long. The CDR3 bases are TGTGCCAGCAGTCAGGCAGGGAGGTCTGGGTTCTTC. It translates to CASSQAGRSGFF.

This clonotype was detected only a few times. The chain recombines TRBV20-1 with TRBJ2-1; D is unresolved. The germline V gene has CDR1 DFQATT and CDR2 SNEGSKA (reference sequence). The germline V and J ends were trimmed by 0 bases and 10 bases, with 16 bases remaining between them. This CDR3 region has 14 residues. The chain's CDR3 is CSARDPTTRWEQFF. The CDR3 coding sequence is TGCAGTGCTAGAGACCCGACGACGAGGTGGGAGCAGTTCTTC.

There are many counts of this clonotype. In nucleotides, the CDR3 is TGCGCCAGCAGCCCACAGGGGGTGGGCGAAAAACTGTTTTTT. This codes for CASSPQGVGEKLFF. The rearrangement joins TRBV5-1 to TRBJ1-4; 8 bases fit TRBD1. V shed 4 bases and J 8 bases; nucleotides not matched to a gene: 7. CDR3 size: 14 residues. Germline V gene lookup returns CDR1 SGHRS and CDR2 YFSETQ.

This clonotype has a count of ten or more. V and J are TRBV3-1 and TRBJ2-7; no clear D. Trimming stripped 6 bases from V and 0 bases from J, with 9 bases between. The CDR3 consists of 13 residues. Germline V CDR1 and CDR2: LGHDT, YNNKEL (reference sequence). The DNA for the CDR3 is TGTGCCAGCAGTTTTCGGACCTCCTACGAGCAGTACTTC. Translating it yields CASSFRTSYEQYF.

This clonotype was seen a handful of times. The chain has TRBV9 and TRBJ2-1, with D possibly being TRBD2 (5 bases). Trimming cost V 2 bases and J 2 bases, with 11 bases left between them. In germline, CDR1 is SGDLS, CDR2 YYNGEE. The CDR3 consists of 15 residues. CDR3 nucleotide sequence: TGTGCCAGCAGCGTTGAGCTAGCTCCCTACAATGAGCAGTTCTTC. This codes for CASSVELAPYNEQFF.

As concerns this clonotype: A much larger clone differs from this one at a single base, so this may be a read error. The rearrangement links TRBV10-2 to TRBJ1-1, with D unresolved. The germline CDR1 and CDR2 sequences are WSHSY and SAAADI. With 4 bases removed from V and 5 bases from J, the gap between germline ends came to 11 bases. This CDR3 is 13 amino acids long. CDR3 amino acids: CASSASSGTEAFF. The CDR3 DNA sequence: TGCGCCAGCAGTGCCAGTAGTGGGACTGAAGCTTTCTTT.

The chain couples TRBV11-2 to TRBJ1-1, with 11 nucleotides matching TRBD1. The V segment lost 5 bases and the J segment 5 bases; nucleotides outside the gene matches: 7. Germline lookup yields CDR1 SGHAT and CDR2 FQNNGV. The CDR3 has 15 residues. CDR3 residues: CASSDWTGGGTEAFF. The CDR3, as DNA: TGTGCCAGCAGCGATTGGACAGGGGGCGGGACTGAAGCTTTCTTT.

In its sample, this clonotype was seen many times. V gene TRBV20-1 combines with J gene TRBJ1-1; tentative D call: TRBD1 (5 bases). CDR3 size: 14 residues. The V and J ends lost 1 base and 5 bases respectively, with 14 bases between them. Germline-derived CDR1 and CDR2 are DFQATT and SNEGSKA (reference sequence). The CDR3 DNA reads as TGCAGTGCTAGAGGACCAGGGAGAGAAACTGAAGCTTTCTTT. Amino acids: CSARGPGRETEAFF.

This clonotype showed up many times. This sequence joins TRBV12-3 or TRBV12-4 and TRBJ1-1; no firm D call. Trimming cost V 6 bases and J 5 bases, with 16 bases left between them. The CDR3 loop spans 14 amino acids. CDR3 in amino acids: CASSREGGSTEAFF. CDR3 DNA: TGTGCCAGCAGCCGGGAGGGTGGTTCGACTGAAGCTTTCTTT.

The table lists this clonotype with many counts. The CDR3 DNA sequence: TGTGCCAGCAGCTTAGAGCGTCGACTTGCCTCCTACGAGCAGTACTTC. Encoded protein: CASSLERRLASYEQYF. This chain links TRBV11-3 with TRBJ2-7; D is unresolved. The CDR3 extends over 16 amino acids. The germline gives CDR1 SGHNT, CDR2 YENEEA. Trimming removed 0 bases from V and 0 bases from J, with 12 bases in between.

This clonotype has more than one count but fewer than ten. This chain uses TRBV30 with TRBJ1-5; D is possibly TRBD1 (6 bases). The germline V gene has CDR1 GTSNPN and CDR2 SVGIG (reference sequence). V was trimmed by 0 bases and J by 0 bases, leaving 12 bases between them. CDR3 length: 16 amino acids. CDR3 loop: CAWSVRGRYSNQPQHF. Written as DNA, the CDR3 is TGTGCCTGGAGTGTACGGGGGCGGTATAGCAATCAGCCCCAGCATTTT.

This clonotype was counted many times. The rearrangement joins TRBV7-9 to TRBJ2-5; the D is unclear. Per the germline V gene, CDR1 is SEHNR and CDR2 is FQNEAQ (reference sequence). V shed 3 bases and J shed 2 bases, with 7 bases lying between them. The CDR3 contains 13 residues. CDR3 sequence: CASSLAVQETQYF. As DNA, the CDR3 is TGTGCCAGCAGCTTGGCAGTGCAAGAGACCCAGTACTTC.

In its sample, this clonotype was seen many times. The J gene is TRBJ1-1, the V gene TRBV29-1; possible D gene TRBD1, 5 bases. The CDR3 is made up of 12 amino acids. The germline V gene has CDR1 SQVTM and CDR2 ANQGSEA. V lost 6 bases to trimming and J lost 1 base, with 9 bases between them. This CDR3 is CSVSTGNTEAFF. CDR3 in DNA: TGCAGCGTCAGCACAGGGAACACTGAAGCTTTCTTT.

For the CDR3, the DNA is TGTGCCAGTAGACCCCGGACAGGGGGAGGTTTCGGCGACTGGAACACCATATATTTT. Translated, it gives CASRPRTGGGFGDWNTIYF. The chain couples TRBV19 to TRBJ1-3; 10 positions agree with TRBD1. Trimming at V came to 6 bases and at J to 7 bases, leaving 21 bases not matched to a gene. The germline gives CDR1 LNHDA, CDR2 SQIVND (reference sequence). The CDR3 runs to 19 residues.

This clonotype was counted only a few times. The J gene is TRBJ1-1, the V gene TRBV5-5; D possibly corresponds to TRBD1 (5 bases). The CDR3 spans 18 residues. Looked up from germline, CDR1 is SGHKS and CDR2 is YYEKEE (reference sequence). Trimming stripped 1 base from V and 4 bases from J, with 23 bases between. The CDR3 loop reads CASSLIQGYGGRSTEAFF. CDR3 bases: TGTGCCAGCAGCTTGATCCAGGGTTACGGGGGTCGGAGCACTGAAGCTTTCTTT.

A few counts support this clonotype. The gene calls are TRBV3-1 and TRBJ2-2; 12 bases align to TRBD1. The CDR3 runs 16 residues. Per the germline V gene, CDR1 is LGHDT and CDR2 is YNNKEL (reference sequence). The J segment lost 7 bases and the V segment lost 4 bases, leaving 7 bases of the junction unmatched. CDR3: CASSLRDRGPGGELFF. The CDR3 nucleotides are TGTGCCAGCAGCCTCAGGGACAGGGGGCCTGGCGGGGAGCTGTTTTTT.